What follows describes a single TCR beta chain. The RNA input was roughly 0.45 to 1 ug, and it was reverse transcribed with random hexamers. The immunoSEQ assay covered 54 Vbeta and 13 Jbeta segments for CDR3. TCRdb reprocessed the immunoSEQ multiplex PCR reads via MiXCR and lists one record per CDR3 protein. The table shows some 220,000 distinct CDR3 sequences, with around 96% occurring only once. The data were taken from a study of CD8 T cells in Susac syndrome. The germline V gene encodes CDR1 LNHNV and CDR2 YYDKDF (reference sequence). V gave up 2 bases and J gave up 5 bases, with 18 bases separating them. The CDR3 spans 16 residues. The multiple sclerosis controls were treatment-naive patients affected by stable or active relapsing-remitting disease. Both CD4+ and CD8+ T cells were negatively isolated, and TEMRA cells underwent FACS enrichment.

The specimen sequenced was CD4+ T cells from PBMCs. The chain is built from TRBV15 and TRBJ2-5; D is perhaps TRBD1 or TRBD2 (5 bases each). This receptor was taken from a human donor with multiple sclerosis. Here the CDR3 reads CATSRFLLGVGETQYF. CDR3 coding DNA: TGTGCCACCAGCAGATTCCTGTTGGGGGTTGGGGAGACCCAGTACTTC. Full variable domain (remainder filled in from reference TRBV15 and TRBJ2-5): DAMVIQNPRYQVTQFGKPVTLSCSQTLNHNVMYWYQQKSSQAPKLLFHYYDKDFNNEADTPDNFQSRRPNTSFCFLDIRSPGLGDTAMYLCATSRFLLGVGETQYFGPGTRLLVL.